The sequence of this TCR beta chain was determined in a study of T cells in Graves' hyperthyroidism and ophthalmopathy. This clonotype showed up just a few times. Compared with germline, one end of the junction differs, possibly owing to a read error. Researchers took RNA transcripts and amplified the TCR beta CDR3 regions from them. The HTBI primer set drove a first-round RT-PCR of the TCR CDR3. Each CDR3 protein is one row after TCRdb ran MiXCR on the multiplex PCR reads. The sample carries hundreds of thousands of distinct CDR3 sequences, about 15% recorded once. Germline values: CDR1 LGHDT, CDR2 YNNKEL (reference sequence). The CDR3 has 15 residues. Recently diagnosed hyperthyroidism of less than 2 months' duration affected patients aged 18 to 65. From more than 9.5 ml of fresh peripheral blood, PBMCs were isolated.

The sequencing input was blood. The TCR originated in a woman between 18 and 30 years old with Graves' hyperthyroidism. The V gene is TRBV3-1, the J gene TRBJ2-1; weak D call: TRBD2 (5 bases). The CDR3 sequence: CTSSQDQRAYNEQFF. The DNA for the CDR3 is TGTACCAGCAGCCAGGACCAGAGGGCCTACAATGAGCAGTTCTTC.